This TCR beta chain was sequenced during a study of CD8+CD57+ T cells in acquired aplastic anemia. General study findings and limits: Patients and controls had CD8+ Simpson's diversity values that were not significantly distinct. Around 30 sequences, all CD8+ CDR3, were shared between patients and controls.

The authors sequenced patients whose flow cytometry had shown CD8+CD57+ cell expansion. Sampling of blood occurred while the patients had still received no therapy. With respect to this clonotype: Antigen: not known.

Genomic DNA provided the template from which TCR beta VDJ and CDR3 profiles were obtained. TCRdb recomputed calls from the reads with MiXCR, one row per CDR3 protein. Seen here are roughly 150,000 distinct CDR3 sequences, roughly 48% observed once, and the top ten hold 2.5% to 3.5%. The receptor was derived from a human donor with aplastic anemia. Sequencing was performed on sorted CD4+, CD8+, or CD8+CD57+ T cells (not recorded which) from PBMCs.

CDR3 in amino acids: CASFRGRNYGYTF. DNA for the CDR3: TGTGCCAGTTTTCGGGGACGGAATTATGGCTACACCTTC. This sequence joins TRBV2 and TRBJ1-2, with D tentatively TRBD1 (5 bases). V shed 9 bases and J shed 5 bases, with 16 bases lying between them. The CDR3 sequence is 13 residues long. Germline V lookup: CDR1 SNHLY, CDR2 FYNNEI.